This T cell receptor (beta chain) was sequenced during a study of PD-L1 blockade in urothelial cancer. Each patient gave between 1 and 8 samples, pretreatment and on-treatment. Assay used: immunoSEQ multiplex PCR; TCRdb lists only in-frame clones, some missing. The sample gives 45,000 or so clones, about four fifths of which show up once; under 4% is in the top ten. The sequence derives from a man between 65 and 79 years old with urothelial cancer. Sequences were derived from PBMCs, sampled around atezolizumab (anti-PD-L1) treatment.

The CDR3 DNA follows: TGTGCCAGCAGCTCCCTGGGGCGGGGGGTAGCAGATACGCAGTATTTT. Translation: CASSSLGRGVADTQYF. The chain combines TRBV9 with TRBJ2-3, with 8 bases fitting TRBD2. Per germline, CDR1 SGDLS and CDR2 YYNGEE. V shed 4 bases and J 4 bases; nucleotides not matched to a gene: 11. This CDR3 has 16 amino acids.